This T cell receptor (beta chain) was profiled in a study of CD8 T cells in ankylosing spondylitis. Study-wide results and caveats: Blood of patients with ankylosing spondylitis appeared to be characterized by a TCR beta motif of about eight highly homologous variants. There was reportedly significant enrichment of clones that were disease-linked in matched ankylosing spondylitis synovial fluid.

In its sample, this clonotype was seen many times. Antigen unknown. MiXCR, applied by TCRdb to the 5' RACE reads, yields one record per CDR3 protein. Of around 770,000 distinct CDR3 sequences in the sample, over 9.5% were seen once. The CDR3 has 14 residues. Germline V lookup: CDR1 DFQATT, CDR2 SNEGSKA (reference sequence). The junction had 3 bases not matched to a gene; V was cut back by 1 base and J by 6 bases. Sequenced material: blood, either unsorted or a sorted T cell fraction (not recorded which). The clonotype originates from a male donor with ankylosing spondylitis. This chain links TRBV20-1 with TRBJ2-1; 10 nucleotides line up with TRBD2. CDR3 DNA sequence: TGCAGTGCTAGAGTTCTAGCGGGAGCCAATGAGCAGTTCTTC. Translation gives CSARVLAGANEQFF.